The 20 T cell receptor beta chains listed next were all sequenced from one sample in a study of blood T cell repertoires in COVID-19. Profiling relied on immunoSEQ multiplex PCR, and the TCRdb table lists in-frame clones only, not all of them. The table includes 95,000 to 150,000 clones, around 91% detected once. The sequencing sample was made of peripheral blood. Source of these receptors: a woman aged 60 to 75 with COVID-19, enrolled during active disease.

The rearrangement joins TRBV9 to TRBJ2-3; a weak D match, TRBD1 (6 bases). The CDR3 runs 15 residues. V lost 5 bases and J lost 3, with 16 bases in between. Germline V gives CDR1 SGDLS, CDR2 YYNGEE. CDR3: CASSQWGPTTDTQYF. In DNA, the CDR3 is TGTGCCAGCAGTCAATGGGGGCCCACTACAGATACGCAGTATTTT.

The CDR3 DNA follows: TGTGCCAGCAGTGACTTACCGGGACAGGGGGTCTATGGCTACACCTTC. It encodes CASSDLPGQGVYGYTF. The chain is built from TRBV6-1 and TRBJ1-2, with 11 bases lining up with TRBD1. Germline loops: CDR1 MNHNS, CDR2 SASEGT. V lost 3 bases to trimming and J lost 4 bases; unmatched junction nucleotides: 7. This CDR3 has 16 amino acids.

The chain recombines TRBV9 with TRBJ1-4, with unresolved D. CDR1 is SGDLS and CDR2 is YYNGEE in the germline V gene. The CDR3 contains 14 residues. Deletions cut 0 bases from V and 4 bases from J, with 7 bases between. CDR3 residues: CASSVGRINEKLFF. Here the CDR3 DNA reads TGTGCCAGCAGCGTAGGCAGGATTAATGAAAAACTGTTTTTT.

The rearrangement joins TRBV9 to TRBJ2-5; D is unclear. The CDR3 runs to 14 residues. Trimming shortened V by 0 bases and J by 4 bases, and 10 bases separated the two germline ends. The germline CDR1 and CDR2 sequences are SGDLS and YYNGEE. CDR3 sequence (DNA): TGTGCCAGCAGCGTAGACCCCGGTGGAGAGACCCAGTACTTC. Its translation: CASSVDPGGETQYF.

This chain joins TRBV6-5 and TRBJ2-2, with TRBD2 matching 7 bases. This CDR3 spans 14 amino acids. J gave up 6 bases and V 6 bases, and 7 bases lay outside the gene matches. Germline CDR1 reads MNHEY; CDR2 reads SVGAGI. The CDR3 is CASSRLALSGELFF. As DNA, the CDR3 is TGTGCCAGCAGCAGACTAGCCTTGTCCGGGGAGCTGTTTTTT.

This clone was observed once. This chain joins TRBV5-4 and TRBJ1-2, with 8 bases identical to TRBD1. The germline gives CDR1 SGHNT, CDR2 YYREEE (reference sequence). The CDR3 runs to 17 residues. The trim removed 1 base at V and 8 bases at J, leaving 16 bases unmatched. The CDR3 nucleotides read TGTGCCAGCAGCTTGCAGGGAGGGACAGGTGCGGGCGGGGGCTACACCTTC. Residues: CASSLQGGTGAGGGYTF.

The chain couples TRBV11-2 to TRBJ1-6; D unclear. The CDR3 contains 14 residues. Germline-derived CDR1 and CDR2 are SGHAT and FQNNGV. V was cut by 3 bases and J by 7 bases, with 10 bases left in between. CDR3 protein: CASSFGSNNSPLHF. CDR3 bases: TGTGCCAGCAGCTTTGGTAGTAACAATTCACCCCTCCACTTT.

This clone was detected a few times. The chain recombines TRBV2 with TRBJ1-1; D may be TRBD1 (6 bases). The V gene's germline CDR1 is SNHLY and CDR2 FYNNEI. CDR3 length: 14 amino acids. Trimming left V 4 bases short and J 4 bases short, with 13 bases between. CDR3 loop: CASSADSYLTEAFF. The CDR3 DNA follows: TGTGCCAGCAGTGCGGACAGCTATCTCACTGAAGCTTTCTTT.

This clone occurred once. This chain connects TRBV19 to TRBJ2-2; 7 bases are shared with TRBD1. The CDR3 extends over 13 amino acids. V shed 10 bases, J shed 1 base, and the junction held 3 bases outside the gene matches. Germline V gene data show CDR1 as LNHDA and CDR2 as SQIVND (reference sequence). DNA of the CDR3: TGTGCCACCCGGACAGGGAACACCGGGGAGCTGTTTTTT. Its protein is CATRTGNTGELFF.

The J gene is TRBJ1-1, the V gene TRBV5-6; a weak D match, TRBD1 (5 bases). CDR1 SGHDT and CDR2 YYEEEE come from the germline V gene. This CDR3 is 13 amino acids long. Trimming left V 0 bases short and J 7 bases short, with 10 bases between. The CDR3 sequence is CASSLGTGGEAFF. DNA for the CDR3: TGTGCCAGCAGCTTGGGTACAGGCGGTGAAGCTTTCTTT.

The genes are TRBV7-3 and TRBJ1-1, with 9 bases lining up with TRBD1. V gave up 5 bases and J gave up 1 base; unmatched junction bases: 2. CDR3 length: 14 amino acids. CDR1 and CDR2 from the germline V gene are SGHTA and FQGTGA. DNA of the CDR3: TGTGCCAGCAGCGGACAGGGGAGGAACACTGAAGCTTTCTTT. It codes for CASSGQGRNTEAFF. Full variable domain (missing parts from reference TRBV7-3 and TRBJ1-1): GAGVSQTPSNKVTEKGKYVELRCDPISGHTALYWYRQSLGQGPEFLIYFQGTGAADDSGLPNDRFFAVRPEGSVSTLKIQRTERGDSAVYLCASSGQGRNTEAFFGQGTRLTVV.

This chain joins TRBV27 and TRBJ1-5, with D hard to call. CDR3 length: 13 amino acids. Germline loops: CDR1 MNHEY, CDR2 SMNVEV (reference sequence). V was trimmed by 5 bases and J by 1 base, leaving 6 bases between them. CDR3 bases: TGTGCCAGCAGTCCAATGAGCAATCAGCCCCAGCATTTT. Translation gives CASSPMSNQPQHF.

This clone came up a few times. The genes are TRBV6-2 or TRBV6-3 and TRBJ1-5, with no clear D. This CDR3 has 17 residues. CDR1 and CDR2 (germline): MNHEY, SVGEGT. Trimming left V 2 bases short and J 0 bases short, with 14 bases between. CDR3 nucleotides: TGTGCCAGCAGTTACATGAAGAGCCTTTATAGCAATCAGCCCCAGCATTTT. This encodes CASSYMKSLYSNQPQHF.

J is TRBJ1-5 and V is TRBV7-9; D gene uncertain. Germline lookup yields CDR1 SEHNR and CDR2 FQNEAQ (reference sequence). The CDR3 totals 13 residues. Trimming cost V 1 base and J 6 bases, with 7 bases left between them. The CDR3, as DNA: TGTGCCAGCAGCTTAGTAGAAGCTCAGCCCCAGCATTTT. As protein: CASSLVEAQPQHF.

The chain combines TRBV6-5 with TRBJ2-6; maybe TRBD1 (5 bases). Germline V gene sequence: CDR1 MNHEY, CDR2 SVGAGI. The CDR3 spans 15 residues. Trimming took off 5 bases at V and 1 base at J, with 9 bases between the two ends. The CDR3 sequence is CASSRTGSGANVLTF. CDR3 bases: TGTGCCAGCAGTCGAACAGGATCTGGGGCCAACGTCCTGACTTTC.

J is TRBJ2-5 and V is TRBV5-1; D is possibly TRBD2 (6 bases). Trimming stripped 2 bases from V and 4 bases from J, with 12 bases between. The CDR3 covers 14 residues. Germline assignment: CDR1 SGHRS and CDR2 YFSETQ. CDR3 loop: CASSFRVGGETQYF. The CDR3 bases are TGCGCCAGCAGCTTCAGGGTCGGGGGAGAGACCCAGTACTTC. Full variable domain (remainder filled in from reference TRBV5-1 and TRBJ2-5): KAGVTQTPRYLIKTRGQQVTLSCSPISGHRSVSWYQQTPGQGLQFLFEYFSETQRNKGNFPGRFSGRQFSNSRSEMNVSTLELGDSALYLCASSFRVGGETQYFGPGTRLLVL.

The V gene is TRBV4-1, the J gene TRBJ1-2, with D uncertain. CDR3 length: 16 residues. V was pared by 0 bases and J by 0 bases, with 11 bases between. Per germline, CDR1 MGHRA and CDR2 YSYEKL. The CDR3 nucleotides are TGCGCCAGCAGCCAAGATCGGGGTATTTCTAACTATGGCTACACCTTC. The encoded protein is CASSQDRGISNYGYTF.

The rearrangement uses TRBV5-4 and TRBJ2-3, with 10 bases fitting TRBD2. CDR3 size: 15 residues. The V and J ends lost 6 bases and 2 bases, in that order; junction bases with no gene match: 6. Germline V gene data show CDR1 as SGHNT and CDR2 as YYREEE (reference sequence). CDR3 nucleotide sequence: TGTGCCAGCACAACTAGCGGGACCTACACAGATACGCAGTATTTT. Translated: CASTTSGTYTDTQYF.

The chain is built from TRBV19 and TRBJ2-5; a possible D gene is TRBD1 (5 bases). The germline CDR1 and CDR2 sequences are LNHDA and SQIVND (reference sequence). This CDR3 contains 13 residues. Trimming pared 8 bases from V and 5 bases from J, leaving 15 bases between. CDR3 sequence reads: CASGERPGETQYF. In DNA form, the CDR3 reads TGTGCCAGTGGAGAGAGGCCAGGGGAGACCCAGTACTTC.

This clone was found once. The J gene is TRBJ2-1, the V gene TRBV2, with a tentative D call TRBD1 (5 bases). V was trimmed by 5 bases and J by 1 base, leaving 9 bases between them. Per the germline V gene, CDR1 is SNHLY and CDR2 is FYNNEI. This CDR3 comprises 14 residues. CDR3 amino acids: CASSLQVSYNEQFF. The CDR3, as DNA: TGTGCCAGCAGTTTACAGGTGTCCTACAATGAGCAGTTCTTC.